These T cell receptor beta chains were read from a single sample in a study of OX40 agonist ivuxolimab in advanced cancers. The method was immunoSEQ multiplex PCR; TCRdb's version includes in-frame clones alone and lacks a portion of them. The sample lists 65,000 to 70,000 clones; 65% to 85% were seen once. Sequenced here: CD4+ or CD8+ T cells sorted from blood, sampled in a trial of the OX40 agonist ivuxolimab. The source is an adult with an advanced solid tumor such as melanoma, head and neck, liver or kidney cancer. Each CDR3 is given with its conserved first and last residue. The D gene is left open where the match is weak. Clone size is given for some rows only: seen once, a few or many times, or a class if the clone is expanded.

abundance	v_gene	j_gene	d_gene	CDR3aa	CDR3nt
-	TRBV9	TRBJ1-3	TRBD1	CASSLTGGGNTIYF	TGTGCCAGCAGCTTGACAGGGGGCGGAAACACCATATATTTT
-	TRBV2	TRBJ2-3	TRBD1	CASTSPGQGKDTQYF	TGTGCCAGTACATCGCCGGGACAGGGGAAAGATACGCAGTATTTT
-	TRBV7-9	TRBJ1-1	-	CASTFNGDTEAFF	TGTGCCAGCACCTTTAACGGAGACACTGAAGCTTTCTTT
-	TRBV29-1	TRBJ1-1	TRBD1	CSVEGDSSRAFF	TGCAGCGTTGAGGGGGACAGTAGTCGAGCTTTCTTT
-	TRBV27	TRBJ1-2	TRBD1	CASSLSGGIYGYTF	TGTGCCAGCAGTTTATCAGGGGGCATTTATGGCTACACCTTC
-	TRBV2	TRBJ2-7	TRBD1	CASGQDRVEEQYF	TGTGCCAGCGGCCAGGACAGGGTAGAAGAGCAGTACTTC
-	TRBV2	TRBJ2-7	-	CASGEHAYEQYF	TGTGCCAGCGGCGAACACGCCTACGAGCAGTACTTC
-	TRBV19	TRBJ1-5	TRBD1	CASTRGNQPQHF	TGTGCCAGTACCAGGGGGAATCAGCCCCAGCATTTT
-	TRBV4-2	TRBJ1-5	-	CASSQAGDGDNQPQHF	TGTGCCAGCAGCCAAGCTGGGGACGGGGACAATCAGCCCCAGCATTTT
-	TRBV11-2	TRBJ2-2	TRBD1	CASSPGQVQTGELFF	TGTGCCAGCAGTCCGGGACAGGTTCAAACCGGGGAGCTGTTTTTT
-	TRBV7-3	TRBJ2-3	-	CASSTDGANTDTQYF	TGTGCCAGCAGCACCGACGGGGCCAACACAGATACGCAGTATTTT
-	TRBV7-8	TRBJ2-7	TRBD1	CASSGRGTPGQGYEQYF	TGTGCCAGCAGCGGAAGGGGGACTCCGGGACAGGGCTACGAGCAGTACTTC
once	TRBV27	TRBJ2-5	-	CASSLSAGGRETQYF	TGTGCCAGCAGTTTATCCGCTGGGGGCAGGGAGACCCAGTACTTC
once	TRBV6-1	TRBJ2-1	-	CASIPENEQFF	TGTGCCAGCATCCCAGAAAATGAGCAGTTCTTC
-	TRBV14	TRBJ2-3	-	CASSQVGTDTQYF	TGTGCCAGCAGCCAAGTGGGCACAGATACGCAGTATTTT
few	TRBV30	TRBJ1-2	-	CAWSGGVNYGYTF	TGTGCCTGGAGTGGCGGGGTTAACTATGGCTACACCTTC
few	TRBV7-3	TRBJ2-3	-	CASSLTGQPDTQYF	TGTGCCAGCAGCTTAACGGGCCAGCCAGATACGCAGTATTTT
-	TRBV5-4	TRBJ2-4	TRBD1	CASSLVGRGQGAKNIQYF	TGTGCCAGCAGCTTGGTTGGGCGGGGACAGGGCGCCAAAAACATTCAGTACTTC
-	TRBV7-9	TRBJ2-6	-	CASSLGGSSISGANVLTF	TGTGCCAGCAGCTTAGGAGGCAGCTCAATCTCTGGGGCCAACGTCCTGACTTTC
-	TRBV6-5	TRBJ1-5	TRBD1	CASSLGQGGWPQHF	TGTGCCAGCAGTTTAGGACAGGGGGGATGGCCCCAGCATTTT
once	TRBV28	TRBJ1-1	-	CASSSGRRGPNTEAFF	TGTGCCAGCAGTTCTGGCCGACGCGGCCCGAACACTGAAGCTTTCTTT
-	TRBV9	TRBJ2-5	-	CASSAGIRDPLAQYF	TGTGCCAGCAGCGCCGGGATCCGGGACCCCTTGGCCCAGTACTTC